Described below is a single TCR beta chain sequence and its context. Its recognized antigen is unknown. Base-call qualities are not available, and no considerably larger clone is one nucleotide away. CDR1 is given as MGHRA and CDR2 as YSYEKL, both from the germline V gene. A distance of 20 bases separates the germline ends of V and J, which lose 1 base and 8 bases respectively. The CDR3, cysteine through phenylalanine, is 16 amino acids long. The entry retains the CDR3 DNA only, 48 bases that are in frame from base 1. The sample belongs to a study of Ad26.COV2.S vaccination and SARS-CoV-2 variants (dated by TCRdb to the early 2020s). General notes on the study: Donors in the vaccine arm were drawn from COV1001, a multicentre, randomized, double-blind, placebo-controlled phase I-IIa trial testing Ad26.COV2.S in healthy adults. Investigators remained blinded to trial group allocation during experiments and outcome assessment. A total of some 30 samples were included in the TCR-sequenced set, comprising 19 Ad26.COV2.S vaccine recipients, 5 placebo recipients and 8 SARS-CoV-2 convalescent individuals. Participants in the trial were split at random into five groups of five each, receiving low-dose or high-dose Ad26.COV2.S once or twice, or else placebo on both occasions. Ad26.COV2.S was given intramuscularly at 5x10^10 or 1x10^11 viral particles, as a single shot or as two shots 56 days apart. Sequencing of the TCRbeta repertoire served to evaluate the specificity and breadth of SARS-CoV-2-reactive T cell receptors following Ad26.COV2.S vaccination.

Explained via the paper, the treatment or condition label denotes: roughly 20 received Ad26.COV2.S at low or high dose, single or two shots; about five received placebo; per-sample allocation not given. For vaccine and placebo recipients, repertoires were sequenced using samples collected on day 63 after the first injection. Cohort 1b enrolled 25 to 30 adults aged 18-55 years at a single site in Boston, USA, between 29 July and 7 August 2020. As a vaccine, Ad26.COV2.S was a replication-incompetent adenovirus type 26 vector that expressed a prefusion-stabilized SARS-CoV-2 spike protein derived from the original Wuhan strain. The immunoSEQ Assay was the method used to sequence TCRbeta CDR3 regions. After extraction, genomic DNA underwent amplification by bias-controlled multiplex PCR, followed by high-throughput sequencing. The paper's processing steps were these. To quantify the absolute abundance of each unique TCRbeta CDR3 region, sequences were collapsed and filtered. T cell fraction was estimated by normalizing TCRbeta template counts to usable DNA, with usable DNA measured through amplification of reference genes found in all nucleated cells. Repertoire TCRs were annotated as SARS-CoV-2-specific by exact matching of V gene, CDR3 amino acid sequence and J gene to a known reactive TCR set. MIRA supplied the reference SARS-CoV-2 TCR set, which was filtered for enrichment in COVID-19-positive ImmuneCODE repertoires so that public or cross-reactive TCRs were removed. Drawing on the MIRA antigens, annotated TCRs were analysed further at the level of specific ORF or position within ORF. Breadth was defined as annotated unique rearrangements over total unique productive rearrangements; depth was the summed frequency of those rearrangements. TCR breadth was compared between groups using two-sided Wilcoxon rank-sum tests. TCRdb provides this immuneACCESS table in a form limited to in-frame rearrangements. Some clones are lacking; in checked studies, under half of them reflect an unresolved V gene, and why the rest are absent is not known. Clone size and V and J calls were adopted from that table, with D and trimming inferred from the DNA. Recorded for this sample are fewer than 500,000 clones; roughly 87% of them occurred a single time. The ten most abundant clones make up about 2.7% of the sample.

Broader findings and caveats from the paper: Compared with placebo recipients, Ad26.COV2.S recipients showed higher spike-specific TCR breadth (P = 0.0014). Substantial breadth of spike-specific CD8+ and CD4+ T cell responses was reported after vaccination. The study was not powered for comparison of responses between vaccine doses or regimens. Non-spike TCR breadth was comparable between vaccine and placebo recipients, consistent with the vaccine containing only spike. It was noted by the authors that total T cell responses may have been underestimated by the TCR breadth and depth analyses.

This TCR was recovered from a person between 18 and 60 years old who received the Ad26.COV2.S COVID-19 vaccine or a placebo. The V gene is TRBV4-1 and the J gene is TRBJ1-2; the D gene identity is not certain. The material sequenced was peripheral blood, taken in a trial of Ad26.COV2.S vaccine versus placebo. The DNA reads as follows: TGCGCCAGCAGCCAAGTGCGGGCGGGAAAAAGTGTGGGCTACACCTTC. Translated, it gives CASSQVRAGKSVGYTF.